The clone carrying this T cell receptor (beta chain) appeared a few times. This sample was included in a study of control samples from healthy donors and cancer patients. Repertoires were generated with immunoSEQ multiplex PCR, while TCRdb's copy carries only in-frame clones and drops some. This repertoire shows about 15,000 clones, 60% to 85% found once; its top ten account for 17%. The germline V gene encodes CDR1 SGHDT and CDR2 YYEEEE. V lost 4 bases, J lost 3 bases, and 17 bases lay in between. The CDR3 sequence is 16 residues long. The genes are TRBV5-6 and TRBJ2-1, with a tentative D call TRBD2 (5 bases). The clonotype originates from a female donor with lung cancer. The specimen sequenced was formalin-fixed, paraffin-embedded tissue. The CDR3 DNA is TGTGCCAGCAGCCGGGAACGCGGAGGAGACTACAATGAGCAGTTCTTC. Translated, it gives CASSRERGGDYNEQFF.